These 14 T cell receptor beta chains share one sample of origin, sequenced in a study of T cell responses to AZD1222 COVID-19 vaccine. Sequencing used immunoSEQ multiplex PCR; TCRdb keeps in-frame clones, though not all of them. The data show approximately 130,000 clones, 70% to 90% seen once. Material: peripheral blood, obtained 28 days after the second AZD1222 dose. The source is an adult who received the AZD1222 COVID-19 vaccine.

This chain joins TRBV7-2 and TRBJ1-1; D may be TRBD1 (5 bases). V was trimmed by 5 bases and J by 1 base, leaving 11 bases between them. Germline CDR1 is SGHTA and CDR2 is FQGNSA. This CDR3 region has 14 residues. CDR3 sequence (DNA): TGTGCCAGCAGCCCAAGAAGGGGGAACACTGAAGCTTTCTTT. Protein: CASSPRRGNTEAFF.

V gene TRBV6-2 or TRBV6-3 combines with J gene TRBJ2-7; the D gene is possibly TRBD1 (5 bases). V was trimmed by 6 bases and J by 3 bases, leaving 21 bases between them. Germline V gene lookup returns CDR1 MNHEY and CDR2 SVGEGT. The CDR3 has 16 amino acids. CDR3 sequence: CASSLRSRNRHYEQYF. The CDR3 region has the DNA TGTGCCAGCAGCCTACGATCCCGAAACAGGCACTACGAGCAGTACTTC.

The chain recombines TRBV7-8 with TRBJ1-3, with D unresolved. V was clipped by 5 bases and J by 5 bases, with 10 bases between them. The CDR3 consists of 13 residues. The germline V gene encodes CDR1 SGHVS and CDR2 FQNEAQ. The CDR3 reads CASSPGGRNTIYF. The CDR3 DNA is TGTGCCAGCAGCCCCGGTGGCCGAAACACCATATATTTT.

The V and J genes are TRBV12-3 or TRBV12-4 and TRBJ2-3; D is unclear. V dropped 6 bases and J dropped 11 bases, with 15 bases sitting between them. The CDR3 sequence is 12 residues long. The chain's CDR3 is CASSLTLNGQYF. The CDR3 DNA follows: TGTGCCAGCAGCTTGACTCTTAACGGGCAGTATTTT.

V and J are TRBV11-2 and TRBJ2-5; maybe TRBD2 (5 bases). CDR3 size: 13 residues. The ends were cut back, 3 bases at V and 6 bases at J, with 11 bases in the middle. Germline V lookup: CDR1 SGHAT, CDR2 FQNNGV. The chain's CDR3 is CASSFSLGKTQYF. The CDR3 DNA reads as TGTGCCAGCAGCTTCAGCCTCGGGAAGACCCAGTACTTC.

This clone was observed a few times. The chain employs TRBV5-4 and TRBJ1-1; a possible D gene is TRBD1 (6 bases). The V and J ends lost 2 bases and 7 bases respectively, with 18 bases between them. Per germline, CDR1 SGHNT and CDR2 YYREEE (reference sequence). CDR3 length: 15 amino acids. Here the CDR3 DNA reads TGTGCCAGCAGCTTTGGAGGTACAGGGAGGAATGAAGCTTTCTTT. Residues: CASSFGGTGRNEAFF.

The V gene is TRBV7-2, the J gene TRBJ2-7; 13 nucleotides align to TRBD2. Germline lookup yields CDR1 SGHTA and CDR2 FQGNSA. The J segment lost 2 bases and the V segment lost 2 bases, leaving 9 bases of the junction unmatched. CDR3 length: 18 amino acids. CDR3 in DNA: TGTGCCAGCAGCTTATGGAGGACTAGCGGGAGTCCACCCTACGAGCAGTACTTC. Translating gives CASSLWRTSGSPPYEQYF.

CDR3 sequence: CASSQGTTNTEAFF. The CDR3 coding sequence is TGTGCCAGCAGCCAGGGGACGACGAACACTGAAGCTTTCTTT. V gene TRBV3-1 (or the pseudogene TRBV3-2) combines with J gene TRBJ1-1; D possibly corresponds to TRBD1 (5 bases). Trimming left V 3 bases short and J 1 base short, with 9 bases between. The CDR3 sequence is 14 residues long. Germline CDR1 is LGHDT and CDR2 is YNNKEL (reference sequence).

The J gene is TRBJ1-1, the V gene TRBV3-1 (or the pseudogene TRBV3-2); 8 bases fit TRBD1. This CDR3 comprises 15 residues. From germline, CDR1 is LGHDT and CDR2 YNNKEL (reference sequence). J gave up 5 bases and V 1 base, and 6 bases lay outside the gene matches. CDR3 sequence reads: CASSQGQGARTEAFF. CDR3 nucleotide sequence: TGTGCCAGCAGCCAAGGGCAGGGGGCGCGGACTGAAGCTTTCTTT.

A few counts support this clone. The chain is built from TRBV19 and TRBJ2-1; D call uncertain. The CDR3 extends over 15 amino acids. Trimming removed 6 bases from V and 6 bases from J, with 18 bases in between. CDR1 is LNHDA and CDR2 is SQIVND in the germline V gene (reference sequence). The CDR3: CASRSNRRTPNEQFF. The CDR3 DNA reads TGTGCCAGTAGGAGTAACAGACGAACCCCCAATGAGCAGTTCTTC. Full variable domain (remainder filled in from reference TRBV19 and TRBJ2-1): DGGITQSPKYLFRKEGQNVTLSCEQNLNHDAMYWYRQDPGQGLRLIYYSQIVNDFQKGDIAEGYSVSREKKESFPLTVTSAQKNPTAFYLCASRSNRRTPNEQFFGPGTRLTVL.

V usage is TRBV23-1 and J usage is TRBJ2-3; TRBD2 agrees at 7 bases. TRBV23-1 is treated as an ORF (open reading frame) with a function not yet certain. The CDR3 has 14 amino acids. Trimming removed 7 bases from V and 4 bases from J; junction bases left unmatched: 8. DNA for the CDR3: TGCGCCAGCACCCCCGGTGGGGGGGCAGATACGCAGTATTTT. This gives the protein CASTPGGGADTQYF.

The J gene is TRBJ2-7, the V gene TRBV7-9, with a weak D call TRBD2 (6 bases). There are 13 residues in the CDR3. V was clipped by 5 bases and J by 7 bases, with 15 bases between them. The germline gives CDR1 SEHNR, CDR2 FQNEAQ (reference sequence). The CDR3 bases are TGTGCCAGCAGCCCACGTGAGGGAGGTGAGCAGTACTTC. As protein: CASSPREGGEQYF.

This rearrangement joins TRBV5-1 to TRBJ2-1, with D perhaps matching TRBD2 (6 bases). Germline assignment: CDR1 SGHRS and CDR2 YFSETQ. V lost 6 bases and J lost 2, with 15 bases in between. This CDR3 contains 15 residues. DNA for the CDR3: TGCGCCAGCACCCCGTCGGGGGAACCCTACAATGAGCAGTTCTTC. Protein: CASTPSGEPYNEQFF.

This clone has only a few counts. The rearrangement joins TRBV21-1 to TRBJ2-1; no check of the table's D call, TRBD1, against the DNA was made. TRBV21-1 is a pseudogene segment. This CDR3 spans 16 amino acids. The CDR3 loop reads CASSKKDRGGYNEQFF. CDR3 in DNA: TGTGCCAGCAGCAAAAAGGACAGGGGGGGCTACAATGAGCAGTTCTTC.